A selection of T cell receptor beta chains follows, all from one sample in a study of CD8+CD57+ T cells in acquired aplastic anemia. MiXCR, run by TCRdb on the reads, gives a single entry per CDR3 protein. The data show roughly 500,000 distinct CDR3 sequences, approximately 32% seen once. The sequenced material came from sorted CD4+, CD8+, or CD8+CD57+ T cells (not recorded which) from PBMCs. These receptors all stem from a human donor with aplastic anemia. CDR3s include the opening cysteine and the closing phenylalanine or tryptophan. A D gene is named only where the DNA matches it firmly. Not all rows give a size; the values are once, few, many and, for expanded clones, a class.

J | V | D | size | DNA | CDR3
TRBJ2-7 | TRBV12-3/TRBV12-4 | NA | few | TGTGCCAGCAGTCTTCAACCACAGCACTCCTACGAGCAGTACTTC | CASSLQPQHSYEQYF
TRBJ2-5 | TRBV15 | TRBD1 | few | TGTGCCACCAGCAGAGAGCAGGGGGCGCAAAAGACCCAGTACTTC | CATSREQGAQKTQYF
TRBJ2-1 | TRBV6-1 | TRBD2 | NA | TGTGCCAGCAGTGCCCAACTAGCGGGAGGGTACAATGAGCAGTTCTTC | CASSAQLAGGYNEQFF
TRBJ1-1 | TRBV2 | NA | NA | TGTGCCAGCAGTTTAGGGATGGGGTCGAGAGCTTTCTTT | CASSLGMGSRAFF
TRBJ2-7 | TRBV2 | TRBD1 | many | TGTGCCAGCAGGCGGACAGGGACCCACGAGCAGTACTTC | CASRRTGTHEQYF
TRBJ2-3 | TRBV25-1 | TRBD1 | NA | TGTGCCAGCAGTGCTAGTGTGGGACAGGGCTATCAAGATACGCAGTATTTT | CASSASVGQGYQDTQYF
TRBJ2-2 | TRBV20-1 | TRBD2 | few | TGCAGTGCTAGAGGCGGGGGGCAGCAAGCAACCGGGGAGCTGTTTTTT | CSARGGGQQATGELFF
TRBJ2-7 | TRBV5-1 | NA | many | TGCGCCAGCAGCCCGGGGGACGCAGATTGGGAGCAGTACTTC | CASSPGDADWEQYF
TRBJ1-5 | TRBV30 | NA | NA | TGTGCCTGGAGTGTACGTCGCGGGGGAGGCAATCAGCCCCAGCATTTT | CAWSVRRGGGNQPQHF
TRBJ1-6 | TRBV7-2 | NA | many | TGTGCCAGCAGCTTAGAGCTCCAGGAGGCTTCACCCCTCCACTTT | CASSLELQEASPLHF
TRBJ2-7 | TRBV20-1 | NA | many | TGCAGCGCTCGGACGGGGTACGAGCAGTACTTC | CSARTGYEQYF
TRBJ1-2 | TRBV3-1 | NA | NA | TGTGCCAGCAGCCAAGACCTCGGCGGGGATATGGTCTATGGCTACACCTTC | CASSQDLGGDMVYGYTF
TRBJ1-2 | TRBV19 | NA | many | TGTGCCAGTAGTATCTCTGTGATTTCTAACTATGGCTACACCTTC | CASSISVISNYGYTF
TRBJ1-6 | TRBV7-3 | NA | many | TGTGCCAGCAGCTTAGGGGCAGATAATTCACCCCTCCACTTT | CASSLGADNSPLHF
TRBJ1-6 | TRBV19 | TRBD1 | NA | TGTGCCAGTAGTATACCCCAACTCGACAGGGGACATCGTTCACCCCTCCACTTT | CASSIPQLDRGHRSPLHF
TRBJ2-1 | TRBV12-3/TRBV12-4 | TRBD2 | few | TGTGCCAGCAGTTTCCTTGGGGTAGCGGGACGCTCCTACAATGAGCAGTTCTTC | CASSFLGVAGRSYNEQFF
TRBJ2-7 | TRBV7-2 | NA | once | TGTGCCAGCAGCTTAGGTACAGAAAGGGAGCAGTACTTC | CASSLGTEREQYF
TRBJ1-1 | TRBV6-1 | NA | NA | TGTGCCAGCACCGACCCCCCAGGAGAAGCTTTCTTT | CASTDPPGEAFF
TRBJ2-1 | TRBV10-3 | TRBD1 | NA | TGTGCCATCAGTGAGCAACAGGGGGCGCAGTACAATGAGCAGTTCTTC | CAISEQQGAQYNEQFF
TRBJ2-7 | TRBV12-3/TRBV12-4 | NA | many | TGTGCCAGCAGTACCCGTCAGCGCGAGCAGTACTTC | CASSTRQREQYF
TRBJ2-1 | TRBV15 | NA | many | TGTGCCACCAGCCCCCGGGGCCTCTCCTACAATGAGCAGTTCTTC | CATSPRGLSYNEQFF
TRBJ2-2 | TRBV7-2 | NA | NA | TGTGCCAGCAGCTTGACCCAGTACACCGGGGAGCTGTTTTTT | CASSLTQYTGELFF
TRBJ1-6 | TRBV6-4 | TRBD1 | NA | TGTGCCAGCAGTGAGGGACAGGGGGATAATTCACCCCTCCACTTT | CASSEGQGDNSPLHF
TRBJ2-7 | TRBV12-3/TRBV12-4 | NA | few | TGTGCCAGCAGTTTATCCAGGGTCCCATGGTACGAGCAGTACTTC | CASSLSRVPWYEQYF
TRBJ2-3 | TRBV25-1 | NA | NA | TGTGCCAGCAGTGGGTCTAGCACAGATACGCAGTATTTT | CASSGSSTDTQYF
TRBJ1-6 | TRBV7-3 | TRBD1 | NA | TGTGCCAGCAGCTTAATGGGGACAGGGGCCTCACCCCTCCACTTT | CASSLMGTGASPLHF
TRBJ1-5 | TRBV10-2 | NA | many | TGCGCCAGCGGGACACGCCTTGGTCCCCAGCATTTT | CASGTRLGPQHF
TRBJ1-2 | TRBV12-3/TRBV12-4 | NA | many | TGTGCCAGCAAGAGGGGAGACTATGGCTACACCTTC | CASKRGDYGYTF
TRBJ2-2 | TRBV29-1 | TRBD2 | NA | TGCAGCGTTGCCGACAGCGGGGGGGCCGGGGAGCTGTTTTTT | CSVADSGGAGELFF
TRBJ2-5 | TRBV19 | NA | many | TGTGCCAGTAGAGCAGGCAACCAAGAGACCCAGTACTTC | CASRAGNQETQYF
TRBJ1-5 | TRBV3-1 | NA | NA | TGTGCCAGCAGCCAGGGCCCAATCCGGGGCAATCAGCCCCAGCATTTT | CASSQGPIRGNQPQHF
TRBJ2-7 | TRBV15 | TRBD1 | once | TGTGCCACCAGCAGCCGAGCGACAGGGGTCGAGCAGTACTTC | CATSSRATGVEQYF
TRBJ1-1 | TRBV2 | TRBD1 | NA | TGTGCCAGCAAACCAGGGGGCTTTGGCACTGAAGCTTTCTTT | CASKPGGFGTEAFF
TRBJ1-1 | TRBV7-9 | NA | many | TGTGCCAGCAGTGTTCGGGGGGACACTGAAGCTTTCTTT | CASSVRGDTEAFF
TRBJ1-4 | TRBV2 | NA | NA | TGTGCCAGCAGCGGTCAACAGGGACCTAATGAAAAACTGTTTTTT | CASSGQQGPNEKLFF